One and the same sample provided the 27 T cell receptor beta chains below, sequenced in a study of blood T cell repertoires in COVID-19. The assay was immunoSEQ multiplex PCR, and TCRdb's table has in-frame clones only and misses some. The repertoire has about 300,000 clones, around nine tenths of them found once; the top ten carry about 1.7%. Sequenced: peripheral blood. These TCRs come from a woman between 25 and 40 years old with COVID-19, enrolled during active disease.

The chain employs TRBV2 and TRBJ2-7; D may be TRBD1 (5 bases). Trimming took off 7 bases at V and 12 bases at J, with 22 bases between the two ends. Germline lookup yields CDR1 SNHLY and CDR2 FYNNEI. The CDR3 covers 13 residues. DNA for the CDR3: TGTGCCAGCACAACGTTTGCCCCGCCAAGGGGGTACTTC. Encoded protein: CASTTFAPPRGYF. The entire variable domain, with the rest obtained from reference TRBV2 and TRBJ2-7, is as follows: EPEVTQTPSHQVTQMGQEVILRCVPISNHLYFYWYRQILGQKVEFLVSFYNNEISEKSEIFDDQFSVERPDGSNFTLKIRSTKLEDSAMYFCASTTFAPPRGYFGPGTRLTVT.

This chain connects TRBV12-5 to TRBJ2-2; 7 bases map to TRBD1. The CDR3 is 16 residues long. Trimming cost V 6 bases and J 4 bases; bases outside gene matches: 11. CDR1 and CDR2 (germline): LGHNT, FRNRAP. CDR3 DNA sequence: TGTGCTAGTGGGGGGGCCGGGACAGTGGCCACCGGGGAGCTGTTTTTT. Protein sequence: CASGGAGTVATGELFF.

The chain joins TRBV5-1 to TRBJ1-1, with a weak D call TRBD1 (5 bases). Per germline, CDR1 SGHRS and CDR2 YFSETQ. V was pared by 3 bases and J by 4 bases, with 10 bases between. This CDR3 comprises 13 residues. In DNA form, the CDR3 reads TGCGCCAGCAGCTGGGACTGGGCCACTGAAGCTTTCTTT. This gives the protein CASSWDWATEAFF.

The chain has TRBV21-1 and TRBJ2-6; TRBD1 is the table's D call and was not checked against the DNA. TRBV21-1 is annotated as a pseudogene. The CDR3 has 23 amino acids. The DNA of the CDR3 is TGTGCCAGCAGCATCCTCCTGGGGACAGGGGTCCCGCGGTTGTGCTCTGGGGCCAACGTCCTGACTTTC. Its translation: CASSILLGTGVPRLCSGANVLTF.

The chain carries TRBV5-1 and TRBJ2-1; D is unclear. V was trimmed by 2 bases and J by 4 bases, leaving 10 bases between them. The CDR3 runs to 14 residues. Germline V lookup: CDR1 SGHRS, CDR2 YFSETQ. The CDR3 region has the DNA TGCGCCAGCAGCTTAAATAATCCGTACAATGAGCAGTTCTTC. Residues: CASSLNNPYNEQFF.

In DNA form, the CDR3 reads TGTGCCAGCTCACCAGCCGGGACAACCTCCAATCAGCCCCAGCATTTT. Protein product: CASSPAGTTSNQPQHF. This sequence joins TRBV18 and TRBJ1-5; maybe TRBD1 (6 bases). The germline CDR1 and CDR2 sequences are KGHSH and LQKENI. The CDR3 length is 16 residues. V lost 2 bases, J lost 3 bases, and 14 bases lay in between.

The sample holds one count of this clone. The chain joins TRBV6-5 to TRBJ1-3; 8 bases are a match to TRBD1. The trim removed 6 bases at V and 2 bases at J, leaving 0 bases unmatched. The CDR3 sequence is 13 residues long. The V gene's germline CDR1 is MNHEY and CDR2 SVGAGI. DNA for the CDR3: TGTGCCAGCAGACAGGGGGCTGGAAACACCATATATTTT. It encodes CASRQGAGNTIYF.

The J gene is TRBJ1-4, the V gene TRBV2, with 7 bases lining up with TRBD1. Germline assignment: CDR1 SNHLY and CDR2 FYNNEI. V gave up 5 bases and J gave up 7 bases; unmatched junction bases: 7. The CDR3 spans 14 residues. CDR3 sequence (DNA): TGTGCCAGCAGTCTGACAGGGAATCGTGAAAAACTGTTTTTT. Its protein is CASSLTGNREKLFF. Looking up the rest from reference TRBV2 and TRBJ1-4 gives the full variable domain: EPEVTQTPSHQVTQMGQEVILRCVPISNHLYFYWYRQILGQKVEFLVSFYNNEISEKSEIFDDQFSVERPDGSNFTLKIRSTKLEDSAMYFCASSLTGNREKLFFGSGTQLSVL.

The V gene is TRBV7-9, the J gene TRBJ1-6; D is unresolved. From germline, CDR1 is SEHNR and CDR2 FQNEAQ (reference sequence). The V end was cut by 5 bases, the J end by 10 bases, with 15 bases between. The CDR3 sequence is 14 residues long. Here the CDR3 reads CASSPGSRESPLHF. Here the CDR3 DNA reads TGTGCCAGCAGCCCGGGGTCTAGAGAATCACCCCTCCACTTT.

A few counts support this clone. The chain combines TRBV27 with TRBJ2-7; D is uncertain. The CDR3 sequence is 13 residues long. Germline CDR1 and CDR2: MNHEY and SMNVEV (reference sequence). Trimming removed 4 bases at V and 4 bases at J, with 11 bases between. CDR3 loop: CASSSPGGYEQYV. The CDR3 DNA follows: TGTGCCAGCAGTTCCCCCGGCGGATACGAGCAGTACGTC.

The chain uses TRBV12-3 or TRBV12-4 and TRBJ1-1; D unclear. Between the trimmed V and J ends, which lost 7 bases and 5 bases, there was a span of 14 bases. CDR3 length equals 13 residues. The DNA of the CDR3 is TGTGCCAGCATCCGCGGGGTTGGGACTGAAGCTTTCTTT. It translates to CASIRGVGTEAFF.

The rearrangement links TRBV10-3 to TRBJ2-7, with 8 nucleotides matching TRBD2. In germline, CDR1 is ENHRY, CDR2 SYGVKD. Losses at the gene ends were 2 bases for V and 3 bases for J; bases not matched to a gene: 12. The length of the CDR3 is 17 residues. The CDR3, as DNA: TGTGCCATCAGTGAGGCCCATATAGCGGGGACCAACTACGAGCAGTACTTC. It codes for CAISEAHIAGTNYEQYF.

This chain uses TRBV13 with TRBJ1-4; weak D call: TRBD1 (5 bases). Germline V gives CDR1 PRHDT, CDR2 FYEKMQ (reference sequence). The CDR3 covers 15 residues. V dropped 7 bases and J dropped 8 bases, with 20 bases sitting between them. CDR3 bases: TGTGCCAGCACCCACGGCGGGGCTGGGGACGAAAAACTGTTTTTT. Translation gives CASTHGGAGDEKLFF.

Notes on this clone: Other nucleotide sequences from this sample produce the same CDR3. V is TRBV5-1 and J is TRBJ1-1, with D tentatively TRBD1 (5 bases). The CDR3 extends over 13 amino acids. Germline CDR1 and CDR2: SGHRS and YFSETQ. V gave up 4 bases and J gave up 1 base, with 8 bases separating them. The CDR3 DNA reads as TGCGCCAGCAGCCGTCAGGGGAACACTGAAGCTTTCTTT. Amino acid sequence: CASSRQGNTEAFF.

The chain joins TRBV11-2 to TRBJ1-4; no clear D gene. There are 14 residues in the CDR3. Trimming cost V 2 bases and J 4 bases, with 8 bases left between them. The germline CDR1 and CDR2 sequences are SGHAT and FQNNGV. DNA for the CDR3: TGTGCCAGCAGCTTATTGTCGGTTAATGAAAAACTGTTTTTT. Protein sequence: CASSLLSVNEKLFF.

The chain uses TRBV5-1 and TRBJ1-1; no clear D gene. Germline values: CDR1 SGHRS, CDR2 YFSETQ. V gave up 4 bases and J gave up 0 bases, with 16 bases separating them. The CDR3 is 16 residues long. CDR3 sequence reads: CASSPGEGFMNTEAFF. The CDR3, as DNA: TGCGCCAGCAGCCCGGGAGAAGGCTTCATGAACACTGAAGCTTTCTTT.

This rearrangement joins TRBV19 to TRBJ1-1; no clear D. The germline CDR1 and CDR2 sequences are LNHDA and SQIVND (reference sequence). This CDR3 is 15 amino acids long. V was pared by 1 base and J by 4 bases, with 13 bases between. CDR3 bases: TGTGCCAGTAGTATAGTAGGCAGGCGATCCACTGAAGCTTTCTTT. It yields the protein CASSIVGRRSTEAFF.

The CDR3 DNA reads TGCGCCAGCACCTCAGGAGGGGGCGCCGGGAACACTGAAGCTTTCTTT. Translation gives CASTSGGGAGNTEAFF. The chain combines TRBV5-1 with TRBJ1-1, with 7 bases identical to TRBD1. The CDR3 runs 16 residues. Germline trimming cut 6 bases from V and 1 base from J; bases unmatched to any gene: 12. The germline V gene has CDR1 SGHRS and CDR2 YFSETQ.

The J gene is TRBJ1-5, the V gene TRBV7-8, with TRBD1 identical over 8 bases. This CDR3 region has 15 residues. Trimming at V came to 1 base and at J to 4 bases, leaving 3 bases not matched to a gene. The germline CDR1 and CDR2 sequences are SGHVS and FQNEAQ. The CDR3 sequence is CASSLGQGPNQPQHF. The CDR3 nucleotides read TGTGCCAGCAGCTTAGGACAGGGGCCTAATCAGCCCCAGCATTTT.

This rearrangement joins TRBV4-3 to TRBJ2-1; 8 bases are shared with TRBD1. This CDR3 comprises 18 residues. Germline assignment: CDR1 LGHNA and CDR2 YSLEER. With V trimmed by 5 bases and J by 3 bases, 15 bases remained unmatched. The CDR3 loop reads CASSSSSSGTGLYNEQFF. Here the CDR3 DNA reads TGCGCCAGCAGCTCCTCGAGTTCCGGGACAGGACTCTACAATGAGCAGTTCTTC.

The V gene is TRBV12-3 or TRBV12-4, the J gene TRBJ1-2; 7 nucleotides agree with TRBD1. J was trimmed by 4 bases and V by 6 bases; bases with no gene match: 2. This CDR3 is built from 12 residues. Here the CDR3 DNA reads TGTGCCAGCAGCAGGGACAGCTATGGCTACACCTTC. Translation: CASSRDSYGYTF.

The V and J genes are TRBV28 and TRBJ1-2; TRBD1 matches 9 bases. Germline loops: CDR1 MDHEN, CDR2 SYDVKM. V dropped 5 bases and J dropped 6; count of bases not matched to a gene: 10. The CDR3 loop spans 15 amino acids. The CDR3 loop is CASSDPGQGFDGYTF. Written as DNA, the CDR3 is TGTGCCAGCAGTGACCCGGGACAGGGATTCGATGGCTACACCTTC.

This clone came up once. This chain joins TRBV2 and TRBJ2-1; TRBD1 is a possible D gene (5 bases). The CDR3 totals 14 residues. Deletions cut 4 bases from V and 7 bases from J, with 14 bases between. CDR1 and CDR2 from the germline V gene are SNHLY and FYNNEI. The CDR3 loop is CASSVGGAWNEQFF. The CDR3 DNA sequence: TGTGCCAGCAGTGTCGGTGGGGCCTGGAATGAGCAGTTCTTC.

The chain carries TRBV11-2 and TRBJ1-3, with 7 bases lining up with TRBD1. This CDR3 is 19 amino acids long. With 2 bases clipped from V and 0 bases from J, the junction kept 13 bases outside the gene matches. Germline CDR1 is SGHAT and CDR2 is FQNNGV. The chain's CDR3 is CASSLRALAGGSSGNTIYF. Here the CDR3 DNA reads TGTGCCAGCAGCTTACGTGCTTTGGCAGGGGGGAGCTCTGGAAACACCATATATTTT.

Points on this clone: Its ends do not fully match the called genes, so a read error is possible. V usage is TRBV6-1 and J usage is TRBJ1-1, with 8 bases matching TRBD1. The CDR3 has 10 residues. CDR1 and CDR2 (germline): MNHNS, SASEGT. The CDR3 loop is CASSEETGDF. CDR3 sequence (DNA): TGTGCCAGCAGTGAAGAGACAGGGGATTTT.

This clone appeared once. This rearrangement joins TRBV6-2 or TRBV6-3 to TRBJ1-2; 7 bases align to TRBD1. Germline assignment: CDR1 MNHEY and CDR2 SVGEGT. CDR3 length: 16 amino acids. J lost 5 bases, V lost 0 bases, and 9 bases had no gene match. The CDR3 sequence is CASSYSGKGAGYGYTF. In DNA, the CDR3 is TGTGCCAGCAGTTACTCGGGGAAGGGGGCTGGTTATGGCTACACCTTC.

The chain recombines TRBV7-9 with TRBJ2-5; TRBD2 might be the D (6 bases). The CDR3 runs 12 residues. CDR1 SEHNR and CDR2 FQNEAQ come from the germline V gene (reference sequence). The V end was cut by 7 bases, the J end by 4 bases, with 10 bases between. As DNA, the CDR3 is TGTGCCAGCACCAGGGACTCAGAGACCCAGTACTTC. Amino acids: CASTRDSETQYF.